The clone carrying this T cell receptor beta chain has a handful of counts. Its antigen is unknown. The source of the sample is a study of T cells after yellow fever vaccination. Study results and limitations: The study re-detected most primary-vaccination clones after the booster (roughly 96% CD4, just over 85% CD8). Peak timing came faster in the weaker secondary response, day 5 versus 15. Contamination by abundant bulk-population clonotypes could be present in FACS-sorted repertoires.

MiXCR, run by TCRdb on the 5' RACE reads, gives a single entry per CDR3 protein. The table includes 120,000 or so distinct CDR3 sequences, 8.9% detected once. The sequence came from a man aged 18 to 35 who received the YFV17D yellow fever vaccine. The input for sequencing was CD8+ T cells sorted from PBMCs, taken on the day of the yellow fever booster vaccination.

The CDR3 coding sequence is TGTGCCAGCAGCCCGGACCGGAGGTCAGATACGCAGTATTTT. Protein sequence: CASSPDRRSDTQYF. The chain links TRBV9 to TRBJ2-3; D perhaps matches TRBD2 (5 bases). Trimming pared 4 bases from V and 4 bases from J, leaving 13 bases between. The CDR3 is made up of 14 amino acids. Germline V CDR1 and CDR2: SGDLS, YYNGEE.